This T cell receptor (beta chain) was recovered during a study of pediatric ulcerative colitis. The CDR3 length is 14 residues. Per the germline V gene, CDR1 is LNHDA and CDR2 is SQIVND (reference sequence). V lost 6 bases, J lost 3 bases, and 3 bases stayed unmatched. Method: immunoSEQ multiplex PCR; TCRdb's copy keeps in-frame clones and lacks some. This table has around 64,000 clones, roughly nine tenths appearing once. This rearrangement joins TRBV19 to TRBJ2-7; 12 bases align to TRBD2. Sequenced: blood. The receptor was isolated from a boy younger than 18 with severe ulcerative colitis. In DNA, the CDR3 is TGTGCCAGTAGAGAGACTAGCGGGAGCTACGAGCAGTACTTC. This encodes CASRETSGSYEQYF.